The sequence of this T cell receptor (beta chain) was determined in a study of shared clonotypes between healthy human individuals. Trimming took off 4 bases at V and 0 bases at J, with 9 bases between the two ends. Per the germline V gene, CDR1 is MDHEN and CDR2 is SYDVKM. The CDR3 is 14 residues long. Overall study results and limits: Four donors shared 5% to 5.5% of their naive CD4 clonotypes. All-four-donor shared clonotypes had higher generation probabilities than non-shared clonotypes did.

Measured with immunoSEQ multiplex PCR; TCRdb has only the in-frame clones, and not every one. The sample has about 640,000 clones; less than 80% are singletons. This clone was seen a single time. Its specificity is not known. Naive CD45RA+ and memory CD45RA-negative subsets were split from CD4+ cells. The TCR originated in a young woman in good health. Sequencing was performed on memory CD4+ T cells sorted from blood. Subset noted: CD45RA-negative fraction. The chain couples TRBV28 to TRBJ1-1; D uncertain. In DNA, the CDR3 is TGTGCCAGCAGTTCCGCGGCAATGAACACTGAAGCTTTCTTT. It specifies CASSSAAMNTEAFF.